Following are 9 T cell receptor beta chains from one sample sequenced in a study of tumor and adjacent non-tumor tissue in lung cancer (dated by TCRdb to between 2017 and 2018). To prepare the library, multiplex PCR was applied. This sample was sequenced with an Illumina HiSeq 2500. Following protocols modified from ARM-PCR, the researchers constructed TCRbeta libraries through three rounds of nested PCR with primers (Table S4). Using fastp at Q25 and MiXCR, TCRdb reprocessed the public reads and kept productive beta chains. A single entry per CDR3 protein holds the most common genes and DNA from its merged rows. The sample includes some 66,000 distinct CDR3 sequences, with roughly 57% observed a single time. More than 30% of the sample lies in the top ten. RNA was isolated from bulk unsorted tissue, and RNA quality was assessed with a NanoDrop ND-1000 and an Agilent 2100. The normal lung samples consisted of distant non-tumor tissue collected more than 3 cm from the tumor edge.

Material: distant non-tumor lung tissue. These receptors were obtained from a man aged 65 to 79 with non-small cell lung cancer.

This clonotype appeared many times. The chain joins TRBV6-5 to TRBJ1-3; tentative D call: TRBD1 (6 bases). From germline, CDR1 is MNHEY and CDR2 SVGAGI. The CDR3 is 15 amino acids. With 5 bases removed from V and 0 bases from J, the gap between germline ends came to 11 bases. CDR3 nucleotides: TGTGCCAGCAGTCGAGTCAGGGGCTCTGGAAACACCATATATTTT. This codes for CASSRVRGSGNTIYF.

There are many counts of this clonotype. This chain connects TRBV20-1 to TRBJ1-5; D unresolved. This CDR3 region has 14 residues. Germline V gives CDR1 DFQATT, CDR2 SNEGSKA (reference sequence). Trimming stripped 5 bases from V and 0 bases from J, with 11 bases between. In DNA form, the CDR3 reads TGCAGTGCTCCACCCCGGGATAGCAATCAGCCCCAGCATTTT. Translating gives CSAPPRDSNQPQHF.

Notes on this clonotype: A much larger clone is a single base away; this may be a read error. This chain connects TRBV6-1 to TRBJ2-1, with TRBD1 matching 9 bases. Germline V gene data show CDR1 as MNHNS and CDR2 as SASEGT. The CDR3 has 15 residues. In DNA, the CDR3 is TGTGCCGGCAGGCAACGACAGGGGGCCTACAATGAGCAGTTCTTC. This encodes CAGRQRQGAYNEQFF.

This clonotype is medium-sized within its sample. The chain carries TRBV11-2 and TRBJ2-7; D may correspond to TRBD1 or TRBD2 (5 bases each). The CDR3 loop spans 16 amino acids. Germline V CDR1 and CDR2: SGHAT, FQNNGV. Trimming took 2 bases from V and 1 from J, leaving 15 bases between them. This chain's CDR3 is CASSLTHGKGSYEQYF. DNA for the CDR3: TGTGCCAGCAGCTTAACTCACGGGAAGGGGTCCTACGAGCAGTACTTC.

Regarding this clonotype: The CDR3 ends on some other residue instead of the conserved phenylalanine or tryptophan, so this is likely a read error. The chain links TRBV6-6 to TRBJ2-2, with no clear D. The CDR3 is made up of 12 amino acids. Germline values: CDR1 MNHNY, CDR2 SVGAGI (reference sequence). The DNA for the CDR3 is TGTGCCAGTAGTTACCCCCCGGGGGAGCTGTTTTCT. Its translation is CASSYPPGELFS.

The gene calls are TRBV10-3 and TRBJ1-1; the D gene is possibly TRBD1 (6 bases). The germline gives CDR1 ENHRY, CDR2 SYGVKD. V gave up 6 bases and J gave up 5 bases, with 19 bases separating them. The CDR3 has 15 amino acids. CDR3 sequence: CAIRSYLTGNTEAFF. CDR3 DNA: TGTGCCATCAGAAGCTATTTAACAGGGAATACTGAAGCTTTCTTT.

The J gene is TRBJ2-2, the V gene TRBV12-3 or TRBV12-4; D not resolved. The CDR3 spans 16 residues. V was pared by 4 bases and J by 0 bases, with 12 bases between. The CDR3 DNA reads TGTGCCAGCAGTTCCAGGACCGTTACGAACACCGGGGAGCTGTTTTTT. Protein: CASSSRTVTNTGELFF.

The sample holds many counts of this clonotype. The chain employs TRBV6-5 and TRBJ1-5; D unclear. V was cut by 9 bases and J by 0 bases, with 15 bases left in between. Germline loops: CDR1 MNHEY, CDR2 SVGAGI. The CDR3 runs 15 residues. The CDR3 sequence is CAREWASLSNQPQHF. The CDR3, as DNA: TGTGCCAGGGAATGGGCTAGTCTTAGCAATCAGCCCCAGCATTTT.

A remark on this clonotype: This may be a read error: a much more frequent sequence differs by one nucleotide. The V and J genes are TRBV5-4 and TRBJ2-3; 7 nucleotides agree with TRBD2. The germline gives CDR1 SGHNT, CDR2 YYREEE (reference sequence). The CDR3 consists of 17 residues. The CDR3 nucleotides are TGTGTCAGCAGCCCGGGGGGTGGAACTCGTAGCACAGATACGCAGTATTTT. It encodes CVSSPGGGTRSTDTQYF.